This TCR beta chain originates from a study of tumor-infiltrating lymphocytes in primary liver carcinoma. Points from the study as a whole: Blood's top-250-clone fraction was significantly lower than that of tumors (p = 0.039).

For this clonotype: Its antigen is undetermined.

RNA was extracted from whole blood without cell sorting, alongside germline DNA. TCR beta cDNA was reverse-transcribed from about 0.45 ug of total RNA. The reaction used a constant-region primer and ProtoScript II reverse transcriptase. Nested multiplex PCR, run for three rounds with slightly modified ARM-PCR, yielded TCR beta libraries. The first two PCR rounds used TRBV1-TRBV30 forward primers with a C-beta reverse primer, roughly 10 cycles each. In TCRdb, the multiplex PCR reads were re-called with MiXCR into one record per CDR3 protein. Of 300,000 to 400,000 distinct CDR3 sequences in the sample, less than 75% were seen once. The J segment lost 2 bases and the V segment lost 6 bases, leaving 20 bases of the junction unmatched. The CDR3 runs 20 residues.

The receptor comes from a man aged 35 to 55 with primary liver carcinoma and hepatitis B virus infection. The sequencing input was peripheral blood. The V call is TRBV12-3 or TRBV12-4, the J call TRBJ2-3, with 10 positions matching TRBD2. CDR3 in DNA: TGTGCCAGCAGCGACAATCCGGGGATTAGCGGGAGGCTCCCCACAGATACGCAGTATTTT. The encoded protein is CASSDNPGISGRLPTDTQYF.